These T cell receptor beta chains were read from a single sample in a study of CD8+ T cells in alopecia areata. Here immunoSEQ multiplex PCR was the method, and the copy in TCRdb shows in-frame clones only, minus some. This table has roughly 140,000 clones, 80% to 90% appearing once. The sequences come from CD8+ T cells sorted from blood, collected at week 4, from a patient treated with tofacitinib. These receptors all stem from a human donor with alopecia areata. Both conserved end residues are part of each CDR3. D genes are given only for firm matches. Some rows have no size entry. The others give once, few or many, or a class for an expanded clone.

V gene	D gene	CDR3 length	clone size	J gene	CDR3 DNA	CDR3 protein
TRBV5-1	TRBD1	15	-	TRBJ2-1	TGCGCCAGCAGCCCGGGACAGGCCTCCTACAATGAGCAGTTCTTC	CASSPGQASYNEQFF
TRBV29-1	-	13	-	TRBJ2-7	TGCAGCGTTGAAGGAGGCAGAGACTACGAGCAGTACTTC	CSVEGGRDYEQYF
TRBV7-9	-	19	-	TRBJ2-5	TGTGCCAGCAGCTCCATGCGCCCAAGGACCGCAACCGAAGTGGAGACCCAGTACTTC	CASSSMRPRTATEVETQYF
TRBV4-1	TRBD1	14	-	TRBJ1-1	TGCGCCAGCAGCCAGGGCAGGGGGGTCACTGAAGCTTTCTTT	CASSQGRGVTEAFF
TRBV4-1	TRBD1	15	-	TRBJ2-7	TGCGCCAGCAGCCAAGTTTCAGGGGGCGCCTACGAGCAGTACTTC	CASSQVSGGAYEQYF
TRBV29-1	TRBD1	12	few	TRBJ2-7	TGCAGCGTGACCAGACAGGGACACGAGCAGTACTTC	CSVTRQGHEQYF
TRBV6-6	-	14	-	TRBJ1-5	TGTGCCAGCAGAATGGAATACGGCAATCAGCCCCAGCATTTT	CASRMEYGNQPQHF
TRBV30	-	14	-	TRBJ2-1	TGTGCCTGGAGTACCGGGGGCGCCTACAATGAGCAGTTCTTC	CAWSTGGAYNEQFF
TRBV27	-	15	-	TRBJ2-7	TGTGCCAGCAGTTTAGGCATAACCGGTACCTACGAGCAGTACTTC	CASSLGITGTYEQYF
TRBV29-1	TRBD2	16	-	TRBJ2-3	TGCAGCGTTGATGGTTCCAGCGGGGGGTACGCAGATACGCAGTATTTT	CSVDGSSGGYADTQYF
TRBV6-6	-	14	few	TRBJ2-7	TGTGCCAGCAGCATACCTGACAGATCCTACGAGCAGTACTTC	CASSIPDRSYEQYF
TRBV7-9	-	14	-	TRBJ1-1	TGTGCCAGCAGCTTAGAGGGCAGGGTCTCTGAAGCTTTCTTT	CASSLEGRVSEAFF
TRBV20-1	-	11	-	TRBJ2-7	TGCAGTGCCCGGGTCGGCTACGAGCAGTACTTC	CSARVGYEQYF
TRBV29-1	TRBD2	17	-	TRBJ2-1	TGCAGCGTTGACGGGGTGTTAAATTCGGGACTATACAATGAGCAGTTCTTC	CSVDGVLNSGLYNEQFF
TRBV4-2	-	16	-	TRBJ2-1	TGTGCCAGCAGCCAAGAGTTAGGGGCTTCGTACAATGAGCAGTTCTTC	CASSQELGASYNEQFF
TRBV9	-	12	-	TRBJ2-1	TGTGCCAGCAGCGACTCCTACAATGAGCAGTTCTTC	CASSDSYNEQFF
TRBV2	-	14	-	TRBJ1-1	TGTGCCAGCAGTGTTTGGGATATGAACACTGAAGCTTTCTTT	CASSVWDMNTEAFF
TRBV5-1	-	17	-	TRBJ2-6	TGCGCCAGCAGCTTGGAGACGGGATGGACTGGGGCCAACGTCCTGACTTTC	CASSLETGWTGANVLTF
TRBV30	TRBD1	16	-	TRBJ2-7	TGTGCCTGGAGTCTGTGGCCTCGGGACAGGTCCTACGAGCAGTACTTC	CAWSLWPRDRSYEQYF
TRBV27	-	15	-	TRBJ2-7	TGTGCCAGCAGTTTATTATCCCGACGGTCCTACGAGCAGTACTTC	CASSLLSRRSYEQYF
TRBV6-1	TRBD1	15	-	TRBJ2-7	TGTGCCAGCAGGGAATGGACAGGGGCCCTCTACGAGCAGTACTTC	CASREWTGALYEQYF
TRBV19	TRBD1	14	-	TRBJ1-2	TGTGCCAGTATTCCGAGAGGGACAGAGTCTGGCTACACCTTC	CASIPRGTESGYTF
TRBV4-1	TRBD1	15	-	TRBJ1-5	TGCGCCAGCAGCCCCCAAGACAGGGAGGATCAGCCCCAGCATTTT	CASSPQDREDQPQHF
TRBV7-2	-	13	-	TRBJ2-7	TGTGCCAGCAGCCATACCCCGGTATACGAGCAGTACTTC	CASSHTPVYEQYF
TRBV4-3	-	14	-	TRBJ2-7	TGCGCCAGCAGCCAAGCCAGGGGATACTACGAGCAGTACTTC	CASSQARGYYEQYF
TRBV11-2	-	15	-	TRBJ2-3	TGTGCCAGCAGCTTAGGGCAGGGAGTTCGAGATACGCAGTATTTT	CASSLGQGVRDTQYF
TRBV7-9	-	12	-	TRBJ1-1	TGTGCCAGCAGCATATCCGGGACAAAAGCTTTCTTT	CASSISGTKAFF
TRBV7-9	-	13	-	TRBJ2-7	TGTGCCAGCAGCTTAGACCTCTCCTACGAGCAGTACTTC	CASSLDLSYEQYF
TRBV4-1	TRBD1	17	-	TRBJ2-5	TGCGCCAGCAGCCAAGTTCGAGCGGACAGGGACCAAGAGACCCAGTACTTC	CASSQVRADRDQETQYF
TRBV7-9	-	14	-	TRBJ2-5	TGTGCCAGCAGCCCCCGGGAAGGGAAAAAGACCCAGTACTTC	CASSPREGKKTQYF
TRBV19	-	13	-	TRBJ2-3	TGTGCCAGTAGTCCCCCGGACAGCTACTCGCAGTATTTT	CASSPPDSYSQYF
TRBV30	-	12	-	TRBJ2-7	TGTGCCTGGAGGCTGGCTTACGACGAGCAGTACTTC	CAWRLAYDEQYF
TRBV6-5	-	15	-	TRBJ2-7	TGTGCCAGCAGTTACGATTACGGGTCCGCGCGCGAGCAGTACTTC	CASSYDYGSAREQYF
TRBV14	-	17	-	TRBJ1-6	TGTGCCAGCAGCCAAGATCTTTCGACAGCTGAGCGTTCACCCCTCCACTTT	CASSQDLSTAERSPLHF
TRBV5-8	-	14	-	TRBJ2-7	TGTGCCAGCAGCTTTGGCGGGGTCGGCTACGAGCAGTACTTC	CASSFGGVGYEQYF
TRBV6-5	-	15	-	TRBJ2-1	TGTGCCAGCAGTTACACAGGCGGCTCCTACAATGAGCAGTTCTTC	CASSYTGGSYNEQFF
TRBV2	-	14	once	TRBJ2-1	TGTGCCAGCAGTGAAGGCCGGGGCTACAATGAGCAGTTCTTC	CASSEGRGYNEQFF
TRBV5-1	-	15	-	TRBJ2-5	TGCGCCAGCAGCCCCCTTTCGGGACACGGAGAGACCCAGTACTTC	CASSPLSGHGETQYF
TRBV19	TRBD1	17	-	TRBJ2-2	TGTGCCAGTAGTATAGACCTGGACAGGTCCTACACCGGGGAGCTGTTTTTT	CASSIDLDRSYTGELFF
TRBV9	-	13	-	TRBJ1-2	TGTGCCAGCAGGGGACGTTCTGATTATGGCTACACCTTC	CASRGRSDYGYTF
TRBV27	TRBD1	15	-	TRBJ2-7	TGTGCCAGCAGTTTAGCCTCGACAGGGGCCTACGAGCAGTACTTC	CASSLASTGAYEQYF
TRBV30	-	16	few	TRBJ2-1	TGTGCCTGGAGTGTACCCTGGAGGGGAAATGGAAATGAGCAGTTCTTC	CAWSVPWRGNGNEQFF
TRBV4-3	-	16	-	TRBJ2-1	TGCGCCAGCAGCCAAGGACAGACCCTATCCTACAATGAGCAGTTCTTC	CASSQGQTLSYNEQFF
TRBV5-1	-	15	-	TRBJ1-1	TGCGCCAGCAGCCCTCTAATTGGGGGTAATGATGAAGCTTTCTTT	CASSPLIGGNDEAFF